This is a list of T cell receptor beta chains from one sample in a study of CD8 T cells in ankylosing spondylitis. TCRdb ran MiXCR on the 5' RACE reads and lists one entry per CDR3 protein. The data contain about 340,000 distinct CDR3 sequences, about 15% of them singletons. The sequenced material came from blood, either unsorted or a sorted T cell fraction (not recorded which). These TCRs come from a male donor with ankylosing spondylitis or in good health (not recorded which). CDR3s include the opening cysteine and the closing phenylalanine or tryptophan. Fields, in order: J gene, clone size, D gene, V gene, CDR3 protein, CDR3 DNA. D genes are given only for firm matches. Size is stated for part of the rows, as once, few or many counts, or as a class when the clone is expanded.

J: TRBJ2-5; size: -; D: -; V: TRBV9; CDR3: CASSFSGIQETQYF; DNA: TGTGCCAGCAGCTTTAGCGGCATACAAGAGACCCAGTACTTC
J: TRBJ2-1; size: few; D: TRBD1; V: TRBV18; CDR3: CASSPLDRGRNEQFF; DNA: TGTGCCAGCTCACCTTTAGACAGGGGTAGGAATGAGCAGTTCTTC
J: TRBJ2-1; size: -; D: -; V: TRBV20-1; CDR3: CSAIPGSSYNEQFF; DNA: TGCAGTGCTATACCCGGGAGCTCCTACAATGAGCAGTTCTTC
J: TRBJ2-2; size: -; D: TRBD2; V: TRBV3-1; CDR3: CASSQELLAGGSGELFF; DNA: TGTGCCAGCAGCCAAGAGCTGCTAGCGGGGGGCTCAGGGGAGCTGTTTTTT
J: TRBJ2-3; size: -; D: TRBD2; V: TRBV12-3/TRBV12-4; CDR3: CASSPRTSSTDTQYF; DNA: TGTGCCAGCAGTCCGAGGACTAGTAGCACAGATACGCAGTATTTT
J: TRBJ1-2; size: -; D: -; V: TRBV5-6; CDR3: CASSSSGSYGYTF; DNA: TGTGCCAGCAGCTCGTCAGGGAGCTATGGCTACACCTTC
J: TRBJ1-2; size: -; D: TRBD1; V: TRBV6-1; CDR3: CASSTTAGTGDNGYTF; DNA: TGTGCCAGCAGTACCACCGCCGGGACAGGGGATAATGGCTACACCTTC
J: TRBJ2-7; size: once; D: -; V: TRBV3-1; CDR3: CASSPLGSLPYEQYF; DNA: TGTGCCAGCAGCCCTCTTGGGAGTTTACCCTACGAGCAGTACTTC
J: TRBJ2-4; size: -; D: TRBD2; V: TRBV5-1; CDR3: CASSLLLTSGSENIQYF; DNA: TGCGCCAGCAGCCTCTTGCTGACTAGCGGGAGCGAAAACATTCAGTACTTC
J: TRBJ2-1; size: -; D: -; V: TRBV12-3/TRBV12-4; CDR3: CASSFGGVLFNEQFF; DNA: TGTGCCAGCAGTTTTGGGGGAGTCCTTTTTAATGAGCAGTTCTTC
J: TRBJ2-3; size: few; D: -; V: TRBV20-1; CDR3: CSARVVATDTQYF; DNA: TGCAGTGCTAGAGTCGTCGCGACAGATACGCAGTATTTT
J: TRBJ1-6; size: many; D: TRBD1; V: TRBV5-1; CDR3: CASRKGQNNSPLHF; DNA: TGCGCCAGCAGGAAGGGACAGAATAATTCACCCCTCCACTTT
J: TRBJ2-5; size: few; D: -; V: TRBV3-1; CDR3: CASSPPGFGQETQYF; DNA: TGTGCCAGCAGTCCCCCGGGGTTCGGCCAAGAGACCCAGTACTTC
J: TRBJ2-1; size: few; D: TRBD2; V: TRBV25-1; CDR3: CASSAPGLAAYNEQFF; DNA: TGTGCCAGCAGTGCTCCGGGACTAGCAGCCTACAATGAGCAGTTCTTC
J: TRBJ2-2; size: many; D: -; V: TRBV10-3; CDR3: CAISEGQNTGELFF; DNA: TGTGCCATCAGTGAGGGACAAAACACCGGGGAGCTGTTTTTT
J: TRBJ2-2; size: -; D: TRBD1; V: TRBV7-2; CDR3: CASSSTGGHTNTGELFF; DNA: TGTGCCAGCAGCTCGACAGGGGGTCACACGAACACCGGGGAGCTGTTTTTT
J: TRBJ1-1; size: few; D: -; V: TRBV20-1; CDR3: CSARDGSEGEAFF; DNA: TGCAGTGCTCGGGACGGCTCCGAGGGTGAAGCTTTCTTT
J: TRBJ2-7; size: -; D: -; V: TRBV11-3; CDR3: CASSLYPSYEQYF; DNA: TGTGCCAGCAGCTTATACCCGTCCTACGAGCAGTACTTC
J: TRBJ1-2; size: many; D: -; V: TRBV5-4; CDR3: CASSSTGTYGYTF; DNA: TGTGCCAGCAGCTCCACAGGGACCTATGGCTACACCTTC
J: TRBJ2-5; size: -; D: -; V: TRBV5-1; CDR3: CASSLGDGETQYF; DNA: TGCGCCAGCAGCTTGGGAGACGGGGAGACCCAGTACTTC
J: TRBJ1-2; size: -; D: -; V: TRBV12-3/TRBV12-4; CDR3: CASSRSGEDGYTF; DNA: TGTGCCAGCTCCCGGTCGGGGGAAGACGGCTACACCTTC
J: TRBJ1-1; size: -; D: -; V: TRBV5-1; CDR3: CASSLEAREGTEAFF; DNA: TGCGCCAGCAGCTTGGAGGCCAGGGAGGGGACTGAAGCTTTCTTT
J: TRBJ2-7; size: -; D: -; V: TRBV7-9; CDR3: CASSNRQGSDEQYF; DNA: TGTGCCAGCAGCAATCGTCAGGGGAGCGACGAGCAGTACTTC
J: TRBJ2-2; size: many; D: -; V: TRBV29-1; CDR3: CSVDMRNTGELFF; DNA: TGCAGCGTGGACATGCGGAACACCGGGGAGCTGTTTTTT
J: TRBJ2-7; size: few; D: -; V: TRBV29-1; CDR3: CSVLGQTYEQYF; DNA: TGCAGCGTTTTAGGACAGACCTACGAGCAGTACTTC
J: TRBJ1-6; size: few; D: -; V: TRBV3-1; CDR3: CASSLDPHGGSPLHF; DNA: TGTGCCAGCAGTTTAGACCCCCACGGTGGGTCACCCCTCCACTTT
J: TRBJ1-1; size: few; D: -; V: TRBV12-3/TRBV12-4; CDR3: CASSLGRGGENTEAFF; DNA: TGTGCCAGCAGTTTAGGCAGGGGAGGGGAGAACACTGAAGCTTTCTTT
J: TRBJ2-6; size: few; D: TRBD2; V: TRBV20-1; CDR3: CSAPSGGAGANVLTF; DNA: TGCAGTGCTCCCAGCGGGGGGGCTGGGGCCAACGTCCTGACTTTC